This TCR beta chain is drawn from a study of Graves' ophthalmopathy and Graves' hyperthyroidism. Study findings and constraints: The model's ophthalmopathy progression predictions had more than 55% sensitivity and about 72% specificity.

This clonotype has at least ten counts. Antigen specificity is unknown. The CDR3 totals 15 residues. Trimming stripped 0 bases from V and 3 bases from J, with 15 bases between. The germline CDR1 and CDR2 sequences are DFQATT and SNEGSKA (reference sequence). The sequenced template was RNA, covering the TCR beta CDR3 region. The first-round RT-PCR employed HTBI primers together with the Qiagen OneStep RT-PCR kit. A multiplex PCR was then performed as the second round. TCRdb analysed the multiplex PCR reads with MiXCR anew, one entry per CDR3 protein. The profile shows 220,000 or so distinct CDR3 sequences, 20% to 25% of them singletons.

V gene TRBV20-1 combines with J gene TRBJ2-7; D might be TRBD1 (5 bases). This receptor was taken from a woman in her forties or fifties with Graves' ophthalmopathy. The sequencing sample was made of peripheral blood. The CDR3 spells CSARDWQGRGYEQYF. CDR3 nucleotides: TGCAGTGCTAGAGATTGGCAGGGTAGGGGCTACGAGCAGTACTTC.